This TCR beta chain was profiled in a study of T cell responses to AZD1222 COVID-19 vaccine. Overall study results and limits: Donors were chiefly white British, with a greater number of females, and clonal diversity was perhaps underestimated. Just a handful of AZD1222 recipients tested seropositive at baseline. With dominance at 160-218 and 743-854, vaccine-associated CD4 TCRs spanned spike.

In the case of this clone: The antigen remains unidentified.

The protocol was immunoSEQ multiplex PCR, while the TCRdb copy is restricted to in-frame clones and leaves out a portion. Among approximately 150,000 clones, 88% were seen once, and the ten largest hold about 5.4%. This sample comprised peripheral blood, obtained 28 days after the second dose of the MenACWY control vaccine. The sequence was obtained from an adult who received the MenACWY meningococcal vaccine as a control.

The CDR3 bases are TGTGCCAGCAGCTTAGTCGACAGGGGCAATGAGCAGTTCTTC. Protein product: CASSLVDRGNEQFF. The chain links TRBV7-9 to TRBJ2-1; the match to TRBD1 covers 8 bases. Germline V lookup: CDR1 SEHNR, CDR2 FQNEAQ (reference sequence). This CDR3 is 14 amino acids long. J gave up 6 bases and V 1 base, and 2 bases lay outside the gene matches.